This TCR beta chain was captured in a study of blood T cell repertoires in COVID-19 (dated by TCRdb to 2020 to 2022). For context, the study as a whole: Samples covering the acute and convalescent phases of COVID-19 were provided by collaborators in the United States, Italy and Spain. The repertoires were released in a freely available public database intended as a resource for research on the immune response to SARS-CoV-2. The samples were drawn from two sources: the first 160 participants of the ongoing ImmuneRACE study, and 1,000 to 1,500 subjects contributed by 6 global collaborators. Where available, HLA class I and class II types were obtained from metadata supplied by the sample provider rather than from assay-based typing. A de-identified subject ID, COVID-19 status, age in years and sex were almost always included in the sample metadata. Subjects who had been exposed to COVID-19, were actively infected with it, or had recovered from it provided the deeply sampled blood TCRbeta repertoires that made up the dataset. The material from the prospective study consisted of cDNA or gDNA derived from T cells, B-cell-depleted T cells, or PBMCs. On the study overall, not on this receptor specifically: The quantity of clinical and demographic metadata differed by source and by participant and was supplied without curation.

The CDR3 goes from the cysteine to the phenylalanine over 13 residues. Just the 39-base CDR3 DNA is kept, in frame starting at base 1. Reading the germline V gene (reference sequence) gives CDR1 GTSNPN and CDR2 SVGIG. V loses 4 bases of germline sequence and J loses 3 bases, and the interval between the two ends is 10 bases. TCRbeta CDR3 regions were amplified from genomic DNA using the immunoSEQ Assay, a bias-controlled multiplex PCR. For the original study's pipeline: The number of nucleated cells in each sample was estimated from the amplification of reference gene primers within the assay. To quantify the absolute abundance of each unique TCRbeta CDR3 rearrangement, sequence reads were collapsed and filtered. For each sample, productive Simpson clonality was calculated as the square root of Simpson's diversity index over productive rearrangements. Drawn from immuneACCESS, this table holds only the in-frame rearrangements with V and J called that TCRdb kept. Clones are partly lost; checked studies trace under half to an unresolved V gene and leave the rest unexplained. From that table come the V and J calls and clone size; the DNA was used to work out D and trimming. This sample is represented by 320,000 or so clones; over 70% of them were singletons. The top ten hold less than 6.5% of the sample.

Enrolling through a virtual design, the prospective study's participants ranged in age from roughly 18 to 89 years and lived across about two dozen United States geographic areas. In the prospective study, cohorts were assigned on the basis of participant-reported clinical history obtained from a screening survey and a study questionnaire. For ImmuneRACE Cohort 3, a participant was defined as recovered based on two consecutive negative NP/OP PCR tests, clearance by a healthcare professional, or resolution of symptoms. Mobile phlebotomists in the prospective study collected whole blood, serum and a nasopharyngeal or oropharyngeal swab from every participant. Additional blood draws and questionnaires over an approximately two-month period could optionally be provided by prospective study participants. Prospective study blood samples were shipped either frozen or at room temperature before DNA extraction.

Points on this clone: What antigen it recognizes has not been identified. Per-base quality was not reported, and no clone a single base away is much larger than it.

The V gene is TRBV30 and the J gene is TRBJ1-5; D gene: possibly TRBD1, on 5 matching bases. The sequence was collected from a man aged 30-40 years who had recovered from COVID-19. The specimen was PBMCs or T cells enriched from blood (not recorded which). At the DNA level, the sequence is TGTGCCTGGAACGACAGATTCAATCAGCCCCAGCATTTT. This gives the protein CAWNDRFNQPQHF.